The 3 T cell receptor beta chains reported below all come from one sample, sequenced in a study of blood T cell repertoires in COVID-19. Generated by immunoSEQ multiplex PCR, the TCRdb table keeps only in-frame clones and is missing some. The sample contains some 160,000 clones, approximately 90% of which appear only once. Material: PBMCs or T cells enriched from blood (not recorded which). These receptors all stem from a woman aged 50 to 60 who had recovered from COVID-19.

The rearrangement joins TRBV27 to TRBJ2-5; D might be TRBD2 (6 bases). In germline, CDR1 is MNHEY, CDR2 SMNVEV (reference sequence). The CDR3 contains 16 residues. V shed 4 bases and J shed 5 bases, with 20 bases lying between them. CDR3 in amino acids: CASSSFPAGPRETQYF. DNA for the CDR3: TGTGCCAGCAGTTCCTTCCCGGCGGGGCCGAGGGAGACCCAGTACTTC.

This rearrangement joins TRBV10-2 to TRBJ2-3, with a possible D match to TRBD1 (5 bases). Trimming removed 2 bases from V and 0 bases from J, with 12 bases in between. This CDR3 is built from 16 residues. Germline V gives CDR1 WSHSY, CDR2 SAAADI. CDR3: CASSESQGPSTDTQYF. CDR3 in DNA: TGCGCCAGCAGTGAGAGCCAGGGCCCTAGCACAGATACGCAGTATTTT.

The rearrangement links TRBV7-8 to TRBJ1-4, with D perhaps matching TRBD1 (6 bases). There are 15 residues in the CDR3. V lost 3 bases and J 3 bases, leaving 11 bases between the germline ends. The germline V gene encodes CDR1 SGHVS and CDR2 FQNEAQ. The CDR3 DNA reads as TGTGCCAGCAGCTTGGAACAGGGAGCTAATGAAAAACTGTTTTTT. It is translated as CASSLEQGANEKLFF.